This T cell receptor beta chain derives from a study of beta chain features in type 1 diabetes. Turning to the study itself: All samples combined gave 107,917,701 sorted cells for examination.

Study results and caveats: Naive, central memory and regulatory TCRB repertoires appeared more similar among patients than healthy donors. A pattern of fewer insertions and more deletions at VDJ junctions was seen in type 1 diabetes patients. Type 1 diabetes patients showed a moderate but significant shortening of TCRB CDR3s in all four CD4+ subsets.

The CDR3 has 14 residues. Trimming stripped 5 bases from V and 1 base from J, with 11 bases between. Looked up from germline, CDR1 is MNHEY and CDR2 is SMNVEV (reference sequence). Reverse transcribing all isolated RNA meant expressed TCRB transcripts were sequenced. TCRdb's table, derived via immunoSEQ multiplex PCR, lists solely in-frame clones and lacks some. There are 230,000 or so clones in the sample; 16% occur only once, and about 0.078% lies in the top ten. This clone has only a few counts. The antigen is not known. The TCR comes from a man aged 25-45 years with type 1 diabetes. Material for sequencing was naive CD4+ T cells from blood. The chain employs TRBV27 and TRBJ1-1; D might be TRBD1 (5 bases). The CDR3 coding sequence is TGTGCCAGCAGTACGGGACGGAGGAACACTGAAGCTTTCTTT. Protein product: CASSTGRRNTEAFF.